The 19 T cell receptor beta chains listed next were all sequenced from one sample in a study of T-cell reconstitution after alpha-beta-depleted transplantation in children. Preparation of the TCRbeta library involved a method that used unique molecular identifiers. MiXCR, applied by TCRdb to the PCR reads, yields one record per CDR3 protein. The sample yields hundreds of thousands of distinct CDR3 sequences, around 15% seen once. Sequenced material: PBMCs, mostly from graft donor cells, taken 360 days after TCRalphabeta/CD19-depleted stem cell transplant. These receptors were taken from a boy less than two years old who had a stem cell transplant for Wiskott-Aldrich syndrome, so the T cells may come from the graft donor.

This chain connects TRBV7-2 to TRBJ2-4; 8 nucleotides match TRBD2. The CDR3 sequence is 17 residues long. From germline, CDR1 is SGHTA and CDR2 FQGNSA. V was pared by 6 bases and J by 0 bases, with 10 bases of the junction left unmatched. The CDR3 DNA reads TGTGCCAGCAGTCCTTCCTTAGCGGGATTAGCCAAAAACATTCAGTACTTC. Its protein is CASSPSLAGLAKNIQYF.

The chain links TRBV25-1 to TRBJ2-6; D is unclear. This CDR3 has 15 amino acids. Germline CDR1 reads MGHDK; CDR2 reads SYGVNS. The germline V and J ends were trimmed by 3 bases and 0 bases, with 6 bases remaining between them. CDR3 nucleotide sequence: TGTGCCAGCAGTGATTTCGGCTCTGGGGCCAACGTCCTGACTTTC. Its protein product is CASSDFGSGANVLTF.

This rearrangement joins TRBV28 to TRBJ2-3, with unresolved D. The germline V gene has CDR1 MDHEN and CDR2 SYDVKM. The length of the CDR3 is 14 residues. With 2 bases removed from V and 0 bases from J, the gap between germline ends came to 6 bases. DNA of the CDR3: TGTGCCAGCAGTTTACACCACAGCACAGATACGCAGTATTTT. Translated, it gives CASSLHHSTDTQYF.

The table lists this clonotype with a few counts. V is TRBV4-1 and J is TRBJ2-7; a weak D match, TRBD2 (6 bases). This CDR3 has 16 residues. V lost 0 bases, J lost 6 bases, and 18 bases lay in between. Looked up from germline, CDR1 is MGHRA and CDR2 is YSYEKL. CDR3 amino acids: CASSQDRRREMGEQYF. The DNA for the CDR3 is TGCGCCAGCAGCCAAGATCGCAGGAGGGAGATGGGCGAGCAGTACTTC.

This clonotype occurred a few times. This rearrangement joins TRBV9 to TRBJ2-7, with D possibly called TRBD1 or TRBD2 (6 bases each). The CDR3 is 15 residues long. Germline V gene data show CDR1 as SGDLS and CDR2 as YYNGEE. V lost 0 bases, J lost 0 bases, and 10 bases lay in between. For the CDR3, the DNA is TGTGCCAGCAGCGTAGTTCCGGGGGCCTCCTACGAGCAGTACTTC. As protein: CASSVVPGASYEQYF.

This clonotype has just a few counts. The rearrangement joins TRBV7-9 to TRBJ2-1; perhaps TRBD1 as D (5 bases). Per germline, CDR1 SEHNR and CDR2 FQNEAQ (reference sequence). V lost 2 bases and J 12 bases, leaving 14 bases between the germline ends. The CDR3 totals 13 residues. CDR3 residues: CASSLSLRGLQFF. For the CDR3, the DNA is TGTGCCAGCAGCTTAAGCTTAAGGGGATTGCAGTTCTTC.

This rearrangement joins TRBV7-2 to TRBJ2-2; 8 bases map to TRBD2. V was clipped by 8 bases and J by 0 bases; unmatched bases: 5. Germline CDR1 is SGHTA and CDR2 is FQGNSA. The CDR3 loop spans 15 amino acids. CDR3 DNA sequence: TGTGCCAGCGGCCGTAGCGGGACGAACACCGGGGAGCTGTTTTTT. Translated, it gives CASGRSGTNTGELFF.

Only a few counts were recorded for this clonotype. The chain combines TRBV10-3 with TRBJ1-4; D is uncertain. This CDR3 is built from 10 residues. The V end lost 7 bases, the J end lost 8 bases, and 5 bases lay between the germline ends. Germline-derived CDR1 and CDR2 are ENHRY and SYGVKD. The chain's CDR3 is CAITGEKLFF. As DNA, the CDR3 is TGTGCCATCACGGGGGAAAAACTGTTTTTT.

This clonotype came up a few times. The chain combines TRBV24-1 with TRBJ2-3; D may be TRBD2 (5 bases). V shed 0 bases and J shed 4 bases, with 10 bases lying between them. Germline values: CDR1 KGHDR, CDR2 SFDVKD. The CDR3 extends over 15 amino acids. CDR3: CATSDLPGIADTQYF. Written as DNA, the CDR3 is TGTGCCACCAGTGATTTGCCCGGGATAGCAGATACGCAGTATTTT.

The rearrangement uses TRBV4-1 and TRBJ2-5, with D perhaps TRBD1 (8 bases). The V and J ends lost 3 bases and 5 bases respectively, with 22 bases between them. Germline CDR1 is MGHRA and CDR2 is YSYEKL. There are 17 residues in the CDR3. CDR3 nucleotides: TGCGCCAGCAGCCAGTACCATACAGGGGGAGGGTTTGAGACCCAGTACTTC. Encoded protein: CASSQYHTGGGFETQYF.

J is TRBJ2-2 and V is TRBV20-1; tentative D call: TRBD2 (6 bases). Germline loops: CDR1 DFQATT, CDR2 SNEGSKA (reference sequence). The length of the CDR3 is 16 residues. The V gene lost 0 bases and the J gene lost 5 bases, with 16 bases spanning the gap. The CDR3 DNA reads as TGCAGTGCTAGAGATAGGAGGGGAGGCTTGACCGGGGAGCTGTTTTTT. Its protein product is CSARDRRGGLTGELFF.

This clonotype has more than one count but fewer than ten. The chain uses TRBV30 and TRBJ1-1; a possible D gene is TRBD1 (6 bases). Between the trimmed V and J ends, which lost 2 bases and 0 bases, there was a span of 19 bases. This CDR3 has 17 residues. Looked up from germline, CDR1 is GTSNPN and CDR2 is SVGIG (reference sequence). The CDR3 nucleotides are TGTGCCTGGAGTCAAAGGGGGTTTAGGGGCATGAACACTGAAGCTTTCTTT. Protein product: CAWSQRGFRGMNTEAFF. Using reference TRBV30 and TRBJ1-1 for the parts outside the CDR3, the full variable domain is SQTIHQWPATLVQPVGSPLSLECTVEGTSNPNLYWYRQAAGRGLQLLFYSVGIGQISSEVPQNLSASRPQDRQFILSSKKLLLSDSGFYLCAWSQRGFRGMNTEAFFGQGTRLTVV.

J is TRBJ2-7 and V is TRBV19, with 9 positions matching TRBD1. The germline CDR1 and CDR2 sequences are LNHDA and SQIVND (reference sequence). Trimming removed 5 bases from V and 3 bases from J; junction bases left unmatched: 5. The CDR3 covers 14 residues. The CDR3 loop is CASSGQGYVYEQYF. The CDR3 DNA reads TGTGCCAGTAGTGGACAGGGGTATGTCTACGAGCAGTACTTC.

This clonotype occurred a few times. V is TRBV12-3 or TRBV12-4 and J is TRBJ2-1, with a tentative D call TRBD1 (5 bases). Trimming stripped 7 bases from V and 7 bases from J, with 11 bases between. The CDR3 runs 12 residues. CDR3 sequence (DNA): TGTGCCAGCACCCAAGGGGTGAATGAGCAGTTCTTC. Translated: CASTQGVNEQFF.

This sequence joins TRBV29-1 and TRBJ2-1; the D gene is possibly TRBD2 (5 bases). V was cut by 7 bases and J by 4 bases, with 17 bases left in between. The germline CDR1 and CDR2 sequences are SQVTM and ANQGSEA. The length of the CDR3 is 14 residues. The CDR3 spells CSADGGFVYNEQFF. CDR3 DNA: TGCAGCGCCGACGGCGGGTTTGTATACAATGAGCAGTTCTTC.

The chain links TRBV27 to TRBJ2-1; 7 bases agree with TRBD1. CDR1 MNHEY and CDR2 SMNVEV come from the germline V gene (reference sequence). J gave up 7 bases and V 6 bases, and 15 bases lay outside the gene matches. This CDR3 is built from 16 residues. CDR3 bases: TGTGCCAGCAGCCGTAGCAGACAGGGTAATAATAATGAGCAGTTCTTC. Protein: CASSRSRQGNNNEQFF.

This clonotype was counted between two and nine times. V is TRBV2 and J is TRBJ2-5; D not certain. The CDR3 is 16 residues long. V lost 3 bases and J lost 1, with 15 bases in between. The germline gives CDR1 SNHLY, CDR2 FYNNEI. The CDR3: CASSDFDLGIQETQYF. Written as DNA, the CDR3 is TGTGCCAGCAGTGATTTCGACCTAGGCATCCAAGAGACCCAGTACTTC.

This clonotype turned up a few times. This chain uses TRBV7-6 with TRBJ2-2, with unresolved D. Trimming stripped 1 base from V and 1 base from J, with 13 bases between. This CDR3 comprises 17 residues. Per the germline V gene, CDR1 is SGHVS and CDR2 is FNYEAQ. The CDR3 sequence is CASSLGVDIMNTGELFF. For the CDR3, the DNA is TGTGCCAGCAGCTTAGGAGTAGACATAATGAACACCGGGGAGCTGTTTTTT.

The chain recombines TRBV18 with TRBJ2-1; the D gene is possibly TRBD1 (6 bases). The CDR3 runs 13 residues. Germline V gene sequence: CDR1 KGHSH, CDR2 LQKENI. V was trimmed by 2 bases and J by 11 bases, leaving 13 bases between them. The CDR3 nucleotides are TGTGCCAGCTCACCAGAGAGGGGGATCCAGCAGTTCTTC. It specifies CASSPERGIQQFF. Using reference TRBV18 and TRBJ2-1 for the parts outside the CDR3, the full variable domain is NAGVMQNPRHLVRRRGQEARLRCSPMKGHSHVYWYRQLPEEGLKFMVYLQKENIIDESGMPKERFSAEFPKEGPSILRIQQVVRGDSAAYFCASSPERGIQQFFGPGTRLTVL.